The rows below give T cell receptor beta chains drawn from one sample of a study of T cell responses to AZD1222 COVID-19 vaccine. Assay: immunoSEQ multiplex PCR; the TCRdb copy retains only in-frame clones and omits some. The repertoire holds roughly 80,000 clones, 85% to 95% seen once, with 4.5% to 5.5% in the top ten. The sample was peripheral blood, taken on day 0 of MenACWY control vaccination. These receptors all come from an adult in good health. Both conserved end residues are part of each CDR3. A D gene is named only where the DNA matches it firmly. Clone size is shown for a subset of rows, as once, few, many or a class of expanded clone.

CASGLAPYNEQFF	TGTGCCAGTGGACTAGCGCCATACAATGAGCAGTTCTTC	13	TRBD2	.	TRBJ2-1	TRBV12-3/TRBV12-4
CAWRKDSVGSPLHF	TGTGCCTGGAGGAAGGACAGCGTTGGTTCACCCCTCCACTTT	14	.	.	TRBJ1-6	TRBV30
CAWSPKDEAFF	TGTGCCTGGAGCCCAAAGGATGAAGCTTTCTTT	11	.	.	TRBJ1-1	TRBV30
CASRSSGMDEQFF	TGTGCCAGCAGATCCAGCGGGATGGATGAGCAGTTCTTC	13	TRBD2	.	TRBJ2-1	TRBV13
CASSVRGEAFF	TGTGCCAGCAGTGTCAGGGGAGAAGCTTTCTTT	11	.	.	TRBJ1-1	TRBV6-2/TRBV6-3
CASSLDRTYGYTF	TGCGCCAGCAGTTTGGACAGAACCTATGGCTACACCTTC	13	.	.	TRBJ1-2	TRBV10-1
CASRQGWGNEQFF	TGTGCCAGCAGACAGGGTTGGGGGAATGAGCAGTTCTTC	13	.	.	TRBJ2-1	TRBV6-5
CASSPRTEAEKLFF	TGTGCCAGCAGCCCGCGGACAGAAGCGGAAAAACTGTTTTTT	14	.	.	TRBJ1-4	TRBV3-1/TRBV3-2
CSVEERLEGSYNEQFF	TGCAGCGTTGAAGAGCGTCTAGAAGGGTCCTACAATGAGCAGTTCTTC	16	.	.	TRBJ2-1	TRBV29-1
CASSLPGRIGNEQFF	TGTGCCAGCAGCCTTCCGGGACGTATAGGCAATGAGCAGTTCTTC	15	.	.	TRBJ2-1	TRBV28
CASSVELADRSYNEQFF	TGTGCCAGCAGCGTAGAACTAGCCGACCGCTCCTACAATGAGCAGTTCTTC	17	.	.	TRBJ2-1	TRBV9
CASSLTFLEPQHF	TGTGCCAGCAGCTTAACGTTTTTGGAGCCCCAGCATTTT	13	.	.	TRBJ1-5	TRBV7-3
CASRSGTLYGYTF	TGTGCCAGCAGATCCGGGACACTCTATGGCTACACCTTC	13	.	.	TRBJ1-2	TRBV5-6
CASSPLAPSYNEQFF	TGTGCCAGCAGCCCGCTAGCGCCCTCCTACAATGAGCAGTTCTTC	15	.	.	TRBJ2-1	TRBV3-1/TRBV3-2
CASSPIQGAAIQYF	TGTGCCAGCAGCCCCATACAGGGGGCGGCCATTCAGTACTTC	14	TRBD1	.	TRBJ2-4	TRBV6-4
CATSDFTGLGYTF	TGTGCCACCAGTGATTTCACGGGGCTTGGCTACACCTTC	13	.	.	TRBJ1-2	TRBV24-1
CASSKSGMGEGNTEAFF	TGTGCCAGCAGCAAATCCGGGATGGGGGAGGGGAACACTGAAGCTTTCTTT	17	.	.	TRBJ1-1	TRBV21-1
CASSSTVNTEAFF	TGTGCCAGCAGTTCCACAGTTAACACTGAAGCTTTCTTT	13	.	.	TRBJ1-1	TRBV27
CATSRDRGNEKLFF	TGTGCCACCAGCAGAGACAGGGGAAATGAAAAACTGTTTTTT	14	.	.	TRBJ1-4	TRBV15
CASSAGTGEQPQHF	TGCGCCAGCAGCGCCGGGACAGGGGAACAGCCCCAGCATTTT	14	TRBD1	.	TRBJ1-5	TRBV5-1
CASSLGRGGYEQYF	TGTGCCAGCAGCTTAGGGAGAGGCGGTTACGAGCAGTACTTC	14	.	.	TRBJ2-7	TRBV7-2
CASSLDSSGHNYYNEQFF	TGCGCCAGCAGCTTGGATTCGTCAGGACACAACTATTACAATGAGCAGTTCTTC	18	.	.	TRBJ2-1	TRBV5-1
CASSQQTTKVYNEQFF	TGCGCCAGCAGCCAACAGACTACTAAGGTTTACAATGAGCAGTTCTTC	16	.	.	TRBJ2-1	TRBV4-1
CASSPSAGSTEAFF	TGTGCCAGTAGTCCAAGCGCAGGGAGTACTGAAGCTTTCTTT	14	.	.	TRBJ1-1	TRBV19
CASSSDLPLGYTF	TGTGCCAGCAGTAGTGATCTACCTTTGGGCTACACCTTC	13	.	.	TRBJ1-2	TRBV9
CASSQDVYSGTGSYEQYF	TGTGCCAGCAGCCAAGATGTGTACTCTGGGACAGGGTCCTACGAGCAGTACTTC	18	TRBD1	.	TRBJ2-7	TRBV3-1/TRBV3-2
CASTQGGTRRNQPQHF	TGTGCCAGTACCCAGGGGGGAACGAGACGCAATCAGCCCCAGCATTTT	16	TRBD1	.	TRBJ1-5	TRBV19
CASSLEVAGVREQFF	TGTGCCAGCAGCTTGGAGGTAGCGGGAGTTCGCGAGCAGTTCTTC	15	TRBD2	.	TRBJ2-1	TRBV5-4
CAISENHPSYGYTF	TGTGCCATCAGTGAAAACCATCCCTCATATGGCTACACCTTC	14	.	.	TRBJ1-2	TRBV10-3
CASSVVKGRARSQAFF	TGTGCCAGCAGCGTAGTCAAGGGACGGGCTCGATCGCAAGCTTTCTTT	16	.	.	TRBJ1-1	TRBV9
CASSFGGTSRNNEQFF	TGTGCCAGCAGTTTTGGAGGGACTAGCAGAAACAATGAGCAGTTCTTC	16	TRBD2	.	TRBJ2-1	TRBV27
CASSQYRDRPFYEQYF	TGTGCCAGCAGCCAGTACAGGGACAGGCCCTTTTACGAGCAGTACTTC	16	TRBD1	.	TRBJ2-7	TRBV11-2
CSVRWTAQNNQVNYGYTF	TGCAGCGTGCGCTGGACAGCCCAAAATAACCAAGTTAACTATGGCTACACCTTC	18	.	.	TRBJ1-2	TRBV29-1
CASSEWRNTEAFF	TGTGCCAGCAGTGAGTGGAGGAACACTGAAGCTTTCTTT	13	.	.	TRBJ1-1	TRBV2
CASIPGGNYGYTF	TGTGCCAGCATCCCAGGGGGGAACTATGGCTACACCTTC	13	TRBD1	.	TRBJ1-2	TRBV28
CASSDSTSGPYNEQFF	TGTGCCAGCAGTGACTCAACTAGCGGGCCCTACAATGAGCAGTTCTTC	16	TRBD2	.	TRBJ2-1	TRBV6-4
CASSSQGAGTGELFF	TGTGCCAGCAGCTCTCAGGGGGCTGGCACCGGGGAGCTGTTTTTT	15	TRBD1	.	TRBJ2-2	TRBV5-4
CASSPGVSTEAFF	TGTGCCAGCAGCCCGGGGGTGAGCACTGAAGCTTTCTTT	13	.	.	TRBJ1-1	TRBV6-5
CASRPTSGSSTGELFF	TGTGCCAGCAGGCCCACTAGCGGGAGTTCCACCGGGGAGCTGTTTTTT	16	TRBD2	.	TRBJ2-2	TRBV6-6
CASSLDLATQYF	TGCGCCAGCAGCTTGGACTTAGCGACCCAGTACTTC	12	.	.	TRBJ2-5	TRBV5-1
CAISESKTRAGTQYGYTF	TGTGCCATCAGTGAGTCGAAGACAAGGGCCGGCACGCAATATGGCTACACCTTC	18	.	.	TRBJ1-2	TRBV10-3
CASGKGESYEQYF	TGTGCCAGTGGGAAAGGGGAATCCTACGAGCAGTACTTC	13	.	.	TRBJ2-7	TRBV6-5
CASSPSIGETQYF	TGTGCCAGCAGCCCCTCCATAGGAGAGACCCAGTACTTC	13	.	.	TRBJ2-5	TRBV6-5
CASSLRSSPLHF	TGTGCCAGCAGTTTAAGAAGCTCACCCCTCCACTTT	12	.	.	TRBJ1-6	TRBV28
CASSFSGPGNPNTEAFF	TGTGCCAGCAGCTTTAGTGGGCCGGGCAATCCGAACACTGAAGCTTTCTTT	17	.	.	TRBJ1-1	TRBV13
CASSEGGGLAIAYTF	TGCGCCAGCAGTGAAGGGGGCGGGCTGGCTATCGCTTACACCTTC	15	TRBD1	.	TRBJ1-2	TRBV10-2
CASSLNYEAFF	TGTGCCAGCAGCTTGAATTATGAAGCTTTCTTT	11	.	.	TRBJ1-1	TRBV5-6
CASSDFLEQYF	TGTGCCAGCAGTGACTTTCTCGAGCAGTACTTC	11	.	.	TRBJ2-7	TRBV27
CASTHRGRDYGYTF	TGTGCCAGCACCCACAGGGGGCGCGACTATGGCTACACCTTC	14	TRBD1	.	TRBJ1-2	TRBV28
CASNTLTGGKFF	TGTGCCAGCAATACTTTGACAGGGGGCAAGTTCTTC	12	TRBD1	.	TRBJ2-1	TRBV27
CASSLSGINQPQHF	TGTGCCAGCAGTTTGTCTGGGATCAATCAGCCCCAGCATTTT	14	.	.	TRBJ1-5	TRBV28
CSVAGANTGELFF	TGCAGCGTAGCAGGGGCGAACACCGGGGAGCTGTTTTTT	13	.	.	TRBJ2-2	TRBV29-1
CASSKPGEGTEAFF	TGTGCCAGCAGTAAGCCGGGGGAGGGCACTGAAGCTTTCTTT	14	.	.	TRBJ1-1	TRBV25-1
CASSQAPARGHEQYF	TGTGCCAGCAGCCAAGCACCGGCCCGGGGCCACGAGCAGTACTTC	15	.	.	TRBJ2-7	TRBV3-1/TRBV3-2
CASSPAGDVLNGGELFF	TGTGCCAGCAGCCCGGCGGGGGATGTCCTTAACGGCGGGGAGCTGTTTTTT	17	TRBD2	.	TRBJ2-2	TRBV7-3
CASMARSNYGYTF	TGTGCCAGTATGGCCAGATCTAACTATGGCTACACCTTC	13	.	.	TRBJ1-2	TRBV19
CASSLGAGLVSYNEQFF	TGTGCCAGCAGCTTAGGCGCCGGACTGGTCTCCTACAATGAGCAGTTCTTC	17	.	once	TRBJ2-1	TRBV11-2
CASSRIPMNTEAFF	TGTGCCAGCAGTCGTATACCCATGAACACTGAAGCTTTCTTT	14	.	.	TRBJ1-1	TRBV6-5
CASRGYSSYEQYF	TGTGCCAGCAGAGGCTACAGCTCCTACGAGCAGTACTTC	13	.	.	TRBJ2-7	TRBV27
CASSFGGLETQYF	TGTGCCAGCAGTTTTGGGGGATTGGAGACCCAGTACTTC	13	.	.	TRBJ2-5	TRBV6-5